These T cell receptor beta chains were read from a single sample in a study of cytomegalovirus exposure and HLA in healthy donors. Profiled with immunoSEQ multiplex PCR; TCRdb holds only in-frame clones, not every one. The sample consists of tens of thousands of clones, 78% of them appearing once. The sample consisted of PBMCs. The receptors originated from a male donor in good health and CMV-seropositive. CDR3s include the opening cysteine and the closing phenylalanine or tryptophan. The D gene is left open where the match is weak.

V	length	D	J	CDR3
TRBV28	16	.	TRBJ1-1	CASSTTTDTDNTEAFF
TRBV19	16	TRBD1	TRBJ1-5	CASSITGQGKDQPQHF
TRBV14	19	.	TRBJ2-7	CASSQVAGAGGGSSYEQYF
TRBV28	11	.	TRBJ2-5	CASSIQETQYF
TRBV6-6	16	.	TRBJ1-2	CASRTPTGGTNYGYTF
TRBV9	16	.	TRBJ2-5	CASSVGGEESVETQYF
TRBV28	15	TRBD1	TRBJ2-1	CASSLGGQGYNEQFF
TRBV27	17	TRBD2	TRBJ2-2	CASSPLWGREGPGELFF
TRBV6-1	16	TRBD1	TRBJ2-2	CASSESPGTGAGELFF
TRBV7-9	16	.	TRBJ2-3	CASSLGRELSTDTQYF
TRBV6-1	15	TRBD2	TRBJ2-1	CASSDYGGSNNEQFF
TRBV7-9	16	.	TRBJ2-1	CASSLVATGGPPEQFF
TRBV30	11	.	TRBJ2-7	CAWGGSYEQYF
TRBV30	15	.	TRBJ2-1	CAWSPPPGIYNEQFF
TRBV18	16	.	TRBJ1-1	CASSPGRGGANTEAFF
TRBV6-1	16	TRBD1	TRBJ1-2	CASSALLDRAYYGYTF
TRBV28	16	.	TRBJ1-3	CASSLYAGLNGNTIYF
TRBV5-4	14	TRBD1	TRBJ1-1	CASRPQGRNTEAFF
TRBV29-1	12	TRBD1	TRBJ1-2	CSVEQGARGYTF
TRBV4-1	14	.	TRBJ2-7	CASSQTSNFLEQYF
TRBV6-5	15	TRBD1	TRBJ2-1	CASSSKRDSSNEQFF
TRBV5-1	14	.	TRBJ2-7	CASSQSGAYYEQYF
TRBV5-6	14	TRBD1	TRBJ1-2	CASSKGQGRLGYTF
TRBV28	16	TRBD2	TRBJ2-7	CASSFGGGGDSYEQYF
TRBV19	14	.	TRBJ1-2	CASSMGAGMNGYTF
TRBV19	13	.	TRBJ2-7	CASSIRAGNEQYF
TRBV4-2	15	.	TRBJ2-4	CASSQGTTAKNIQYF
TRBV7-3	15	TRBD2	TRBJ2-7	CASSVSGGAVVEQYF
TRBV30	13	.	TRBJ2-1	CASDSGTYNEQFF
TRBV7-9	15	.	TRBJ2-1	CASSLGGGHYNEQFF
TRBV21-1	17	.	TRBJ2-2	CASSKVELGLGAGELFF
TRBV4-1	13	.	TRBJ2-1	CASSQVSGHEQFF
TRBV6-1	15	TRBD2	TRBJ2-7	CASSERVSGAYEQYF
TRBV7-9	15	TRBD1	TRBJ2-1	CASSLVGTGWNEQFF
TRBV5-6	17	TRBD2	TRBJ2-1	CASSQIKRERGYNEQFF
TRBV7-9	14	.	TRBJ2-2	CASSLRVNTGELFF
TRBV27	12	TRBD2	TRBJ2-7	CANTSGFYEQYF
TRBV5-6	15	TRBD2	TRBJ2-3	CASSFSSGGTDTQYF
TRBV7-9	15	TRBD1	TRBJ1-1	CASSSPTGGETEAFF
TRBV28	16	TRBD1	TRBJ2-5	CASTLGGTGGLQTQYF
TRBV18	14	.	TRBJ1-2	CASSPVESTTGYTF
TRBV11-2	13	.	TRBJ2-7	CASSLSPQVEQYF
TRBV27	14	TRBD1	TRBJ1-2	CASSLVAGGFGYTF
TRBV2	15	.	TRBJ2-5	CASTSGGSSGETQYF
TRBV6-6	16	.	TRBJ2-1	CASSPWEESSYNEQFF
TRBV7-3	12	.	TRBJ2-1	CASSSQGNEQFF
TRBV2	13	.	TRBJ1-2	CAAKGGWNYGYTF
TRBV5-4	18	TRBD1	TRBJ1-2	CASSGPPARREGAGGYTF
TRBV5-1	16	TRBD2	TRBJ2-1	CASAFVAGGSYNEQFF
TRBV27	16	TRBD2	TRBJ2-5	CASGTGLAGAGETQYF
TRBV28	16	TRBD1	TRBJ1-5	CASSLVTGVQGQPQHF
TRBV19	14	TRBD1	TRBJ1-5	CASSGQGARQPQHF
TRBV6-5	13	TRBD1	TRBJ2-1	CASSSGQANEQFF
TRBV2	16	TRBD2	TRBJ2-5	CASREGLAGGGETQYF
TRBV11-2	16	TRBD1	TRBJ2-2	CASSRERGPRTGELFF
TRBV4-1	14	.	TRBJ2-3	CASSPDYTTDTQYF
TRBV7-9	14	TRBD1	TRBJ2-7	CASSLRTGNNEQYF